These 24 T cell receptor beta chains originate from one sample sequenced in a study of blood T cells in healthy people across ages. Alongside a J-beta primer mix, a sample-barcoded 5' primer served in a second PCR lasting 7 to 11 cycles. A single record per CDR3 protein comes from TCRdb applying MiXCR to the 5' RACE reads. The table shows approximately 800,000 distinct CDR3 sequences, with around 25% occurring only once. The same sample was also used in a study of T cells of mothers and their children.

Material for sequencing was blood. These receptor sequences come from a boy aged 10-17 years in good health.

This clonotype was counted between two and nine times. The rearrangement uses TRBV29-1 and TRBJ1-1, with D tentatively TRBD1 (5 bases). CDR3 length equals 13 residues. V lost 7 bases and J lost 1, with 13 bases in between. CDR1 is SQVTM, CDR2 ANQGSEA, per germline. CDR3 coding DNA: TGCAGCGCCAAGGCTGGGACGAACACTGAAGCTTTCTTT. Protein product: CSAKAGTNTEAFF. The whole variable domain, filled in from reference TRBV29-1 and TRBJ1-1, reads SAVISQKPSRDICQRGTSLTIQCQVDSQVTMMFWYRQQPGQSLTLIATANQGSEATYESGFVIDKFPISRPNLTFSTLTVSNMSPEDSSIYLCSAKAGTNTEAFFGQGTRLTVV.

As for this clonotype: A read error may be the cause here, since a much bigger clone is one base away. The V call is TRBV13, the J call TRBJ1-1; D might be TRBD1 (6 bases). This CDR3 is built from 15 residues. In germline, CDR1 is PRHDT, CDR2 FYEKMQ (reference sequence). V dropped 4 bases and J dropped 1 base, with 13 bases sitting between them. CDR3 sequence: CASSSTGGANTEAFF. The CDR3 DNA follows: TGTGCCAGCAGCTCGACGGGGGGGGCGAACACTGAAGCTTTCTTT.

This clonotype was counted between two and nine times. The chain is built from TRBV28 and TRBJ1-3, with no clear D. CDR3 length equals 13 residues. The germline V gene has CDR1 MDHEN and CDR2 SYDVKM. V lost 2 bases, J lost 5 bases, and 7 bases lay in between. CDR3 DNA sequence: TGTGCCAGCAGTTTACCAATCAGAAACACCATATATTTT. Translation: CASSLPIRNTIYF.

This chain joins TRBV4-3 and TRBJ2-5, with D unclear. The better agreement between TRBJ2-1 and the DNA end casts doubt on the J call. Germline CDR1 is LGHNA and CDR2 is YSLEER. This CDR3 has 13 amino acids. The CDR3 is CASSHAYVNEQFF. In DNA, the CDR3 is TGCGCCAGCAGCCATGCATATGTCAATGAGCAGTTCTTC.

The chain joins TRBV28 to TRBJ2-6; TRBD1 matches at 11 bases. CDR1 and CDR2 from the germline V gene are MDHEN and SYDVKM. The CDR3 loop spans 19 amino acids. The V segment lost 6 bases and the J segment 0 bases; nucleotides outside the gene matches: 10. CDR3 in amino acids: CASRRPRTGGSSGANVLTF. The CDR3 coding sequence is TGTGCCAGCAGACGTCCCAGGACAGGGGGCAGCTCTGGGGCCAACGTCCTGACTTTC. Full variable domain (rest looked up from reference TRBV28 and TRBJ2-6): DVKVTQSSRYLVKRTGEKVFLECVQDMDHENMFWYRQDPGLGLRLIYFSYDVKMKEKGDIPEGYSVSREKKERFSLILESASTNQTSMYLCASRRPRTGGSSGANVLTFGAGSRLTVL.

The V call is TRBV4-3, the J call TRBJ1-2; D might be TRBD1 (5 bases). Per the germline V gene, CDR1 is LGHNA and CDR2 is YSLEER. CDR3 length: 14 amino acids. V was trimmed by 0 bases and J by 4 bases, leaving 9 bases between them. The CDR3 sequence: CASSQDFQGYGYTF. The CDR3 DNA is TGCGCCAGCAGCCAAGATTTCCAGGGCTATGGCTACACCTTC.

The chain's CDR3 is CAWSRDTANYGYTF. The CDR3 DNA sequence: TGTGCCTGGAGCCGGGACACAGCTAACTATGGCTACACCTTC. The chain carries TRBV30 and TRBJ1-2; possible D gene TRBD1, 6 bases. Trimming took off 3 bases at V and 0 bases at J, with 11 bases between the two ends. The CDR3 covers 14 residues. Germline CDR1 GTSNPN, CDR2 SVGIG (reference sequence).

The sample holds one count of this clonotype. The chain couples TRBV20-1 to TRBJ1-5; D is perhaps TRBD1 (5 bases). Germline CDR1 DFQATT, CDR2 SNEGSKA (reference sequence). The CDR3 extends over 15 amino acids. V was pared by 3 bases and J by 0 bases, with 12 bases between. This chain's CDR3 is CSASGAGSSNQPQHF. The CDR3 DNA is TGCAGTGCTAGCGGAGCAGGGAGTAGCAATCAGCCCCAGCATTTT.

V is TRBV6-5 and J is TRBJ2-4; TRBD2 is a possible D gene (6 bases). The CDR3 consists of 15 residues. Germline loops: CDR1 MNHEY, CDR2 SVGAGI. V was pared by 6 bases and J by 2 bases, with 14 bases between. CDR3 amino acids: CASSRGLGTKNIQYF. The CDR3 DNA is TGTGCCAGCAGCCGGGGGTTGGGGACCAAAAACATTCAGTACTTC.

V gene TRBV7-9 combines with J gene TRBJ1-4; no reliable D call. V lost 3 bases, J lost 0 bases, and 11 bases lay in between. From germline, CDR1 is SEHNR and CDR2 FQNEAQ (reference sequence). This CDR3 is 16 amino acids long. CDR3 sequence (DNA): TGTGCCAGCAGCTTTTTCGGAAACCCAACTAATGAAAAACTGTTTTTT. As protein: CASSFFGNPTNEKLFF. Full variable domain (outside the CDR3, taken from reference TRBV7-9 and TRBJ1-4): DTGVSQNPRHKITKRGQNVTFRCDPISEHNRLYWYRQTLGQGPEFLTYFQNEAQLEKSRLLSDRFSAERPKGSFSTLEIQRTEQGDSAMYLCASSFFGNPTNEKLFFGSGTQLSVL.

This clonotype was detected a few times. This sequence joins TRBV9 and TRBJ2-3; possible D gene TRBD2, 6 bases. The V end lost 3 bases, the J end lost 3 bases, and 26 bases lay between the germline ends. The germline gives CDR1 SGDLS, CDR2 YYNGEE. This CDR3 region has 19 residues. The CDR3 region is CASSANLGPGTSPTDTQYF. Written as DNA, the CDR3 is TGTGCCAGCAGCGCCAACCTGGGGCCCGGGACTTCCCCTACAGATACGCAGTATTTT.

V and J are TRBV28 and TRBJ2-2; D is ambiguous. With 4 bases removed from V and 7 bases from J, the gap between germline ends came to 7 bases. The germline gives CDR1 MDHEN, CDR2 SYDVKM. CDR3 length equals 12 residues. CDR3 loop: CASSSVIGELFF. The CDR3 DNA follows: TGTGCCAGCAGTTCCGTTATCGGGGAGCTGTTTTTT.

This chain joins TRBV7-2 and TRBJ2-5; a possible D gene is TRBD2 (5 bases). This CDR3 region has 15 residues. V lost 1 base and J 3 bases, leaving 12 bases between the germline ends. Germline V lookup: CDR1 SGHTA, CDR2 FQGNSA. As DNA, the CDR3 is TGTGCCAGCAGCTTAGGCGGGCGGCGGGAAGAGACCCAGTACTTC. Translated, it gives CASSLGGRREETQYF.

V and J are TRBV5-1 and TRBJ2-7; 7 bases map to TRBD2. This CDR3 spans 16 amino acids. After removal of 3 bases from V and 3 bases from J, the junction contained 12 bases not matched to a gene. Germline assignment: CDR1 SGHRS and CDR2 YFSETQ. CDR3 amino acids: CASSSGGGREHYEQYF. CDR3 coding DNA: TGCGCCAGCAGCTCCGGTGGTGGGCGGGAGCACTACGAGCAGTACTTC. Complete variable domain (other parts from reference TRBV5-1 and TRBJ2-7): KAGVTQTPRYLIKTRGQQVTLSCSPISGHRSVSWYQQTPGQGLQFLFEYFSETQRNKGNFPGRFSGRQFSNSRSEMNVSTLELGDSALYLCASSSGGGREHYEQYFGPGTRLTVT.

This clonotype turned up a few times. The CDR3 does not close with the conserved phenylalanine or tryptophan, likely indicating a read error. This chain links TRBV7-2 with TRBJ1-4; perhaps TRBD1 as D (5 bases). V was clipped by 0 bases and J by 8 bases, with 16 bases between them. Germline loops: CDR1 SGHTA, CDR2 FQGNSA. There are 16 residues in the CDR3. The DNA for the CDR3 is TGTGCCAGCAGCTTAGCGGGATGGGGCGAAGGAGAAAAACTGTTTGTT. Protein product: CASSLAGWGEGEKLFV.

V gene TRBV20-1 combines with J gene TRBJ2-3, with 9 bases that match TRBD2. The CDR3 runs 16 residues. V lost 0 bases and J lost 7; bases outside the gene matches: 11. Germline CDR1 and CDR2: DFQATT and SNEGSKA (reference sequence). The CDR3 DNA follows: TGCAGTGCTAGAGACACTCTAGCGGGAACGATGTATACGCAGTATTTT. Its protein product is CSARDTLAGTMYTQYF.

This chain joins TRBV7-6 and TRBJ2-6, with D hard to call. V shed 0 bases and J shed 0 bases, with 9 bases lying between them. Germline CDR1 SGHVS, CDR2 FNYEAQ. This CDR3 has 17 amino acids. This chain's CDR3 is CASSLAPAYSGANVLTF. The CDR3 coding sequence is TGTGCCAGCAGCTTAGCGCCAGCATACTCTGGGGCCAACGTCCTGACTTTC.

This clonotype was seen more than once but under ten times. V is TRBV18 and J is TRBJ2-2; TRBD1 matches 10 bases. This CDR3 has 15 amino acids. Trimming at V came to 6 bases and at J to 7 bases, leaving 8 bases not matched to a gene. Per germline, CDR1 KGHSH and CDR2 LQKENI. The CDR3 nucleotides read TGTGCCAGCTCCCCCGGACAGGGGGTTGGCGGGGAGCTGTTTTTT. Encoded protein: CASSPGQGVGGELFF.

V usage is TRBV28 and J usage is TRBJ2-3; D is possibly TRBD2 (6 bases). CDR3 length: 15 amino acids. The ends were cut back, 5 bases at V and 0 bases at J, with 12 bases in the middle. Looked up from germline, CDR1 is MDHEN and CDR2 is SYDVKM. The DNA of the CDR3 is TGTGCCAGCAGTCCGGTAGCGGATAGCACAGATACGCAGTATTTT. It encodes CASSPVADSTDTQYF.

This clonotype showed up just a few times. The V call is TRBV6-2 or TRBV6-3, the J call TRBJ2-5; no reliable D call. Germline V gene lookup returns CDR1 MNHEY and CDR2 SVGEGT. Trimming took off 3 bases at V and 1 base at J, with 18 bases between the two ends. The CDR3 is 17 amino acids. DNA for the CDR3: TGTGCCAGCAGTTATCCTCAAGTTGGGCAGTTCCAAGAGACCCAGTACTTC. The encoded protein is CASSYPQVGQFQETQYF.

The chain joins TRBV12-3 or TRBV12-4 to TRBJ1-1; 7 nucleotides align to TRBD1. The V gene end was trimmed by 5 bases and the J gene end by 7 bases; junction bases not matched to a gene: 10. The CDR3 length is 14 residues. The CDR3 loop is CASSRQGVRGEAFF. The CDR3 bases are TGTGCCAGCAGTCGACAGGGTGTAAGAGGTGAAGCTTTCTTT.

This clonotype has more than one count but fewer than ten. CDR3 in amino acids: CSVRGILYGYTF. The CDR3 nucleotides are TGCAGCGTGCGGGGGATTCTCTATGGCTACACCTTC. The J gene is TRBJ1-2, the V gene TRBV29-1; D perhaps matches TRBD1 (5 bases). Per germline, CDR1 SQVTM and CDR2 ANQGSEA. CDR3 size: 12 residues. The V and J ends lost 6 bases and 4 bases respectively, with 12 bases between them. Filled out from reference TRBV29-1 and TRBJ1-2, the complete variable domain reads SAVISQKPSRDICQRGTSLTIQCQVDSQVTMMFWYRQQPGQSLTLIATANQGSEATYESGFVIDKFPISRPNLTFSTLTVSNMSPEDSSIYLCSVRGILYGYTFGSGTRLTVV.

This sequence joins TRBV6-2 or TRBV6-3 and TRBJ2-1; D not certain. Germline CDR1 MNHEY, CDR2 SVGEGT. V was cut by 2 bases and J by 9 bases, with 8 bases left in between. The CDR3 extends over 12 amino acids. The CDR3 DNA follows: TGTGCCAGCAGTTACAGGTTGGTTGAGCAGTTCTTC. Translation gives CASSYRLVEQFF.

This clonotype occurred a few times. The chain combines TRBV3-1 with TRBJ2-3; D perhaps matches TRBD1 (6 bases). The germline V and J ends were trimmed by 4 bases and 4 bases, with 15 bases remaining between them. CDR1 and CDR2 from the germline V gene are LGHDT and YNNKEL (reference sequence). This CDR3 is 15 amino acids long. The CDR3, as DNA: TGTGCCAGCAGCCCTTGGGGGCGCGGGTCAGATACGCAGTATTTT. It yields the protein CASSPWGRGSDTQYF.